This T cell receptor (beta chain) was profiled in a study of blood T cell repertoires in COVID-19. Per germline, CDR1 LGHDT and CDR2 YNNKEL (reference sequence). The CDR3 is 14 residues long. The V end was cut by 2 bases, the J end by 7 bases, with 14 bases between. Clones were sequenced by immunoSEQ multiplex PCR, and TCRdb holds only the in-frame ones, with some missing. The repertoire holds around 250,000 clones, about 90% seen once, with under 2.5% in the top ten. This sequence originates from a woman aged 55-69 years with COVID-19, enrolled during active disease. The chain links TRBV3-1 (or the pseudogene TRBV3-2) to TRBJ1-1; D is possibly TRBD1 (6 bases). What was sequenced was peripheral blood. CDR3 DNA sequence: TGTGCCAGCAGCCAACGGGGGGCCCAAGGTGAAGCTTTCTTT. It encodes CASSQRGAQGEAFF.